The 30 T cell receptor beta chains listed next were all sequenced from one sample in a study of T cells expressing NK-cell markers. TCRdb reprocessed the 5' RACE reads and stores each CDR3 protein as one record, lacking DNA. This sample's table reports some 140,000 distinct CDR3 sequences. Sequenced material: blood T cells: a sorted CD56 or NKG2C T cell subset, CD4+ or CD8+ T cells, or bulk PBMC T cells (not recorded which). The receptors come from a woman aged 50 to 60 in good health.

V and J are TRBV25-1 and TRBJ2-3; TCRdb calls TRBD2, which cannot be checked without DNA. The germline V gene encodes CDR1 MGHDK and CDR2 SYGVNS. The CDR3 has 11 residues. CDR3 in amino acids: CASRLADTQYF.

V and J are TRBV11-3 and TRBJ2-3; there is no DNA to check the TCRdb D call of TRBD1. The CDR3 runs to 16 residues. Germline V gene data show CDR1 as SGHNT and CDR2 as YENEEA. This chain's CDR3 is CASSFRPGGNTDTQYF.

The chain links TRBV7-6 to TRBJ2-7; TCRdb's D call of TRBD1 is untestable without DNA. CDR3 length: 15 amino acids. Germline CDR1 reads SGHVS; CDR2 reads FNYEAQ. This CDR3 is CASSRDRGSSYEQYF.

The V and J genes are TRBV4-1 and TRBJ2-1; TCRdb names TRBD2, which stays unverified in the absence of DNA. CDR1 and CDR2 (germline): MGHRA, YSYEKL. The CDR3 runs 16 residues. CDR3 region: CASSQEVAGGYNEQFF.

The gene calls are TRBV6-5 and TRBJ2-2. The CDR3 loop spans 16 amino acids. In germline, CDR1 is MNHEY, CDR2 SVGAGI. This CDR3 reads CASSYSRVGSPGELFF.

This sequence joins TRBV15 and TRBJ2-6; TCRdb picks TRBD1, but there is no DNA to check that call. The V gene's germline CDR1 is LNHNV and CDR2 YYDKDF (reference sequence). CDR3 length equals 19 residues. The CDR3 loop reads CATSGYSPGHLSGANVLTF.

This chain connects TRBV24-1 to TRBJ2-1; TCRdb returns TRBD2, unconfirmable since there is no DNA. The germline V gene encodes CDR1 KGHDR and CDR2 SFDVKD. CDR3 length: 14 amino acids. CDR3 region: CATSDPGTSGEQFF.

This chain uses TRBV18 with TRBJ2-7; TCRdb reports TRBD2, a call that lacks DNA to check it against. CDR1 is KGHSH and CDR2 is LQKENI in the germline V gene. This CDR3 is 14 amino acids long. The CDR3 reads CASSGTSGSGEQYF.

The chain employs TRBV4-1 and TRBJ2-1; TCRdb picks TRBD2, but there is no DNA to check that call. From germline, CDR1 is MGHRA and CDR2 YSYEKL. The CDR3 consists of 19 residues. The CDR3 sequence: CASSQEPASGSSSYNEQFF.

V and J are TRBV13 and TRBJ2-6. The CDR3 covers 16 residues. Germline CDR1 reads PRHDT; CDR2 reads FYEKMQ (reference sequence). CDR3 loop: CASSTPQDSGANVLTF.

This chain connects TRBV27 to TRBJ2-1; TCRdb proposes TRBD1, but this gene call is untestable without DNA. CDR3 length equals 15 residues. Germline loops: CDR1 MNHEY, CDR2 SMNVEV (reference sequence). CDR3 sequence: CASSLSWWGDNEQFF.

The CDR3 reads CSAYGTEGANEQFF. The rearrangement joins TRBV20-1 to TRBJ2-1; the D call from TCRdb, TRBD1, cannot be confirmed without DNA. The CDR3 length is 14 residues. Germline V CDR1 and CDR2: DFQATT, SNEGSKA (reference sequence).

This chain joins TRBV3-1 and TRBJ2-7; TCRdb indicates TRBD1, and absent DNA this call remains unverified. Germline V gene sequence: CDR1 LGHDT, CDR2 YNNKEL (reference sequence). This CDR3 spans 14 amino acids. CDR3 region: CASSLVTGTNEQYF.

This rearrangement joins TRBV15 to TRBJ1-4; the D call from TCRdb, TRBD1, cannot be confirmed without DNA. Per germline, CDR1 LNHNV and CDR2 YYDKDF (reference sequence). The CDR3 runs 14 residues. CDR3 sequence reads: CATMPRGEVEKLFF.

The chain couples TRBV28 to TRBJ2-1. The germline CDR1 and CDR2 sequences are MDHEN and SYDVKM. The CDR3 contains 14 residues. CDR3 amino acids: CASSLVFANNEQFF.

The chain employs TRBV7-9 and TRBJ2-5; as DNA is missing, the TRBD1 call by TCRdb cannot be tested. The CDR3 is 14 amino acids. Germline values: CDR1 SEHNR, CDR2 FQNEAQ (reference sequence). This CDR3 is CASSSGTGGETQYF.

This rearrangement joins TRBV2 to TRBJ1-1; TCRdb's assignment of TRBD1 cannot be checked, as there is no DNA. Germline V gene sequence: CDR1 SNHLY, CDR2 FYNNEI. The CDR3 is made up of 15 amino acids. This CDR3 is CASSEGATMNTEAFF.

The chain carries TRBV12-3 or TRBV12-4 and TRBJ2-1. The CDR3 is made up of 14 amino acids. CDR3: CASTPTSPHNEQFF.

The genes are TRBV6-1 and TRBJ1-5; the D call from TCRdb, TRBD1, cannot be confirmed without DNA. CDR1 and CDR2 from the germline V gene are MNHNS and SASEGT. This CDR3 region has 13 residues. The CDR3 sequence: CASSDGETEPQHF.

V and J are TRBV24-1 and TRBJ2-2. Germline CDR1 KGHDR, CDR2 SFDVKD. This CDR3 spans 12 amino acids. CDR3 residues: CASRLRTGELFF.

This rearrangement joins TRBV27 to TRBJ2-6; TCRdb reports TRBD1, a call that lacks DNA to check it against. CDR3 length equals 17 residues. Per germline, CDR1 MNHEY and CDR2 SMNVEV (reference sequence). The CDR3 loop reads CASRHGGSISGANVLTF.

This sequence joins TRBV9 and TRBJ1-1. The CDR3 extends over 13 amino acids. Per germline, CDR1 SGDLS and CDR2 YYNGEE. The CDR3 reads CASSVTLETEAFF.

J is TRBJ2-3 and V is TRBV9; the TCRdb D gene call, TRBD2, has no DNA to confirm it. The CDR3 has 15 amino acids. CDR1 and CDR2 from the germline V gene are SGDLS and YYNGEE. CDR3 sequence reads: CASSVVGREKDTQYF.

The chain combines TRBV27 with TRBJ2-1. The CDR3 totals 14 residues. CDR1 is MNHEY, CDR2 SMNVEV, per germline (reference sequence). CDR3 sequence: CASSLQGFGNEQFF.

The V call is TRBV3-1, the J call TRBJ2-3; the D call from TCRdb, TRBD2, cannot be confirmed without DNA. The CDR3 length is 14 residues. CDR1 is LGHDT and CDR2 is YNNKEL in the germline V gene (reference sequence). CDR3 in amino acids: CASSPRTYTDTQYF.

The V call is TRBV27, the J call TRBJ2-1; TCRdb indicates TRBD2, and absent DNA this call remains unverified. Germline lookup yields CDR1 MNHEY and CDR2 SMNVEV (reference sequence). The CDR3 is made up of 17 amino acids. The CDR3 sequence: CASSRQTSGSSYNEQFF.

CDR3 sequence: CASSQGSPYEQYF. The rearrangement links TRBV5-4 to TRBJ2-7; TCRdb lists TRBD1, though no DNA is available to test this call. The CDR3 runs 13 residues. CDR1 SGHNT and CDR2 YYREEE come from the germline V gene (reference sequence).

This rearrangement joins TRBV5-6 to TRBJ2-7. The CDR3 runs 13 residues. Germline V CDR1 and CDR2: SGHDT, YYEEEE. CDR3: CASSIGTRHEQYF.

The chain has TRBV4-1 and TRBJ1-1; TCRdb's D call, TRBD1, is unchecked because there is no DNA. This CDR3 is 16 amino acids long. Germline CDR1 is MGHRA and CDR2 is YSYEKL. The CDR3 loop reads CASSQDLQGVATEAFF.

The V call is TRBV10-2, the J call TRBJ2-7; there is no DNA to check the TCRdb D call of TRBD1. This CDR3 is 14 amino acids long. The germline CDR1 and CDR2 sequences are WSHSY and SAAADI. CDR3 region: CASRSGTGVIEQYF.